The source of this T cell receptor beta chain is a study of shared clonotypes between healthy human individuals. Study-level background: Three plates each covered CD4 naive and memory; CD8 naive two, CD8 memory one.

The protocol was immunoSEQ multiplex PCR, while the TCRdb copy is restricted to in-frame clones and leaves out a portion. The profile shows about 2 million clones, approximately 94% of them singletons. General study findings and limits: Non-shared clonotypes displayed generation probabilities falling below those of clonotypes present in all four donors.

Terminally differentiated effector memory CD45RA+ cells were excluded by CCR7 positive selection of CD45RO-negative cells. Between the trimmed V and J ends, which lost 4 bases and 0 bases, there was a span of 17 bases. The CDR3 loop spans 16 amino acids. Germline CDR1 and CDR2: SGDLS and YYNGEE. A remark on this clone: Its antigen is unidentified.

Material for sequencing was naive CD8+ T cells sorted from blood. The sequence came from a young man in good health. V and J are TRBV9 and TRBJ2-7; no firm D call. CDR3 DNA: TGTGCCAGCAGCCCCCCGTGGACCCGGAGCTCCTACGAGCAGTACTTC. Translation gives CASSPPWTRSSYEQYF.